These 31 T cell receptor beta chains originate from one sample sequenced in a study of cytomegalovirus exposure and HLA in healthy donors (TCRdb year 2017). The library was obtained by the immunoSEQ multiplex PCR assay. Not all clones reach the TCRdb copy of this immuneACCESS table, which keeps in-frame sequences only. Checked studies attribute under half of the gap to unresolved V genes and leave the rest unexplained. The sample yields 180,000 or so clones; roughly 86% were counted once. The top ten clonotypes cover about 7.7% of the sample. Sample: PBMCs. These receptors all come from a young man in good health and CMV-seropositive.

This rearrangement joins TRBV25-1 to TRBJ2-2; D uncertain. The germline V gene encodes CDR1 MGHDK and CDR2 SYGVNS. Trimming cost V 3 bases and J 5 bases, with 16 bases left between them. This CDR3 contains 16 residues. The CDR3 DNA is TGTGCCAGCAGTGACCCACGACTGTGGGGTACCGGGGAGCTGTTTTTT. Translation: CASSDPRLWGTGELFF.

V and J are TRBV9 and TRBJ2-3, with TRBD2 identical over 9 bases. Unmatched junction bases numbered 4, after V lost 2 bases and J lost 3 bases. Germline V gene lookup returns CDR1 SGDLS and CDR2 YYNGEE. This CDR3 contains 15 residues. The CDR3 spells CASSVWREGTDTQYF. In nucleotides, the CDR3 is TGTGCCAGCAGCGTTTGGCGGGAGGGGACAGATACGCAGTATTTT.

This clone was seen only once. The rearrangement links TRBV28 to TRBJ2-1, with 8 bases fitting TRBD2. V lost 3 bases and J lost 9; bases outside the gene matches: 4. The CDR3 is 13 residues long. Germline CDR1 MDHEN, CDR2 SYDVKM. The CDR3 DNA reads TGTGCCAGCAGTTTTGGGACTAGTAGTGAGCAGTTCTTC. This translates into CASSFGTSSEQFF.

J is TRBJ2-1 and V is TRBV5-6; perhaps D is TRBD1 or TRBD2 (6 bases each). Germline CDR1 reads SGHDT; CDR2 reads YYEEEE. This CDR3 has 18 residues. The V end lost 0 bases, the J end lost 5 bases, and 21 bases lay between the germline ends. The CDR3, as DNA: TGTGCCAGCAGCTTGGGGCCCGGGGCGGGAAGGGGGGACAATGAGCAGTTCTTC. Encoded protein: CASSLGPGAGRGDNEQFF.

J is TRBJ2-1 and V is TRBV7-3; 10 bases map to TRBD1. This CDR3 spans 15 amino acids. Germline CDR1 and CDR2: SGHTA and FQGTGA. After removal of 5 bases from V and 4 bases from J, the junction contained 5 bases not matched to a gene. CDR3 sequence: CASSAGTGVYNEQFF. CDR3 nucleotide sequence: TGTGCCAGCAGCGCAGGGACAGGGGTATACAATGAGCAGTTCTTC.

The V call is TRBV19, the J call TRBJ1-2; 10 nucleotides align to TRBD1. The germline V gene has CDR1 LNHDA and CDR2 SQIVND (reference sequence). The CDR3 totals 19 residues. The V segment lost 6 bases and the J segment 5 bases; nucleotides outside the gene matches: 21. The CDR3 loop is CASRLGPGTGALDRYGYTF. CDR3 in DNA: TGTGCCAGTAGACTTGGCCCCGGGACAGGGGCCCTCGATCGGTATGGCTACACCTTC.

This chain's CDR3 is CASSLQGDSNQPQHF. The CDR3 DNA is TGTGCCAGCAGCCTACAGGGTGATAGCAATCAGCCCCAGCATTTT. The chain recombines TRBV7-2 with TRBJ1-5, with D tentatively TRBD1 (6 bases). This CDR3 has 15 amino acids. The germline V gene encodes CDR1 SGHTA and CDR2 FQGNSA. The V end was cut by 5 bases, the J end by 0 bases, with 11 bases between.

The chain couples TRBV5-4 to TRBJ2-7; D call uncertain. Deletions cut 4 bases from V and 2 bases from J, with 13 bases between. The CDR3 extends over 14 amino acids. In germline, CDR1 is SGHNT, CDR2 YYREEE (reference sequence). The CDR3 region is CASSPGPLTYEQYF. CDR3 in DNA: TGTGCCAGCAGCCCAGGACCGTTAACCTACGAGCAGTACTTC.

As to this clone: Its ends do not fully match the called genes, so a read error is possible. The CDR3: CASSLTWGQPQHF. CDR3 coding DNA: TGTGCTAGCAGCTTAACGTGGGGTCAGCCCCAGCATTTT. The chain carries TRBV7-7 and TRBJ1-5, with D uncertain. Germline V lookup: CDR1 SSHAT, CDR2 FNYEAQ (reference sequence). The CDR3 has 13 amino acids.

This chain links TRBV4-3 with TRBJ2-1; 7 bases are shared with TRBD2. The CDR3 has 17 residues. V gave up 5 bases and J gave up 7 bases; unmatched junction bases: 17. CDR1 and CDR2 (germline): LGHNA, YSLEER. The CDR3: CASSELLGSGELNEQFF. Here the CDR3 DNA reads TGCGCCAGCAGCGAATTACTTGGAAGCGGGGAGCTTAATGAGCAGTTCTTC.

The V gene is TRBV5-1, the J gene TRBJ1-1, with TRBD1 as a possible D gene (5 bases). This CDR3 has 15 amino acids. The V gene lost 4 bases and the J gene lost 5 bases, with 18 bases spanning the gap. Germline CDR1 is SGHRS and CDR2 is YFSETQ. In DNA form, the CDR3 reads TGCGCCAGCAGCACCCAGGGAGGGTATGGTACTGAAGCTTTCTTT. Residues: CASSTQGGYGTEAFF.

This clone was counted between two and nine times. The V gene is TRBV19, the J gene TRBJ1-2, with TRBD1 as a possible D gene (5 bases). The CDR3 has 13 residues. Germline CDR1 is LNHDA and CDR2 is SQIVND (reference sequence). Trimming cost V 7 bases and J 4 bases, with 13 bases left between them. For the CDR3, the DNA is TGTGCCAGTAATCAGGACAAAACCTATGGCTACACCTTC. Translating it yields CASNQDKTYGYTF.

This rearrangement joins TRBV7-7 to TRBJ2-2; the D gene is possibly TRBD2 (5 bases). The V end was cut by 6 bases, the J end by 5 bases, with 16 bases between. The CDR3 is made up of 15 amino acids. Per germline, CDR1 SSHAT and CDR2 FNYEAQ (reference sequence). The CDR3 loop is CASSWITGKTGELFF. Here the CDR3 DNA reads TGTGCCAGCAGTTGGATCACCGGGAAAACCGGGGAGCTGTTTTTT.

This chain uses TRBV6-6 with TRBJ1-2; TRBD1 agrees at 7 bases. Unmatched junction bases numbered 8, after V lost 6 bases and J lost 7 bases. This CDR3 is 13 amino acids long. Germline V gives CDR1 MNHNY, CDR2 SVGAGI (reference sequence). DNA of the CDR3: TGTGCCAGCAGCCTCGACAGGGTTAGTGGCTACACCTTC. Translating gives CASSLDRVSGYTF.

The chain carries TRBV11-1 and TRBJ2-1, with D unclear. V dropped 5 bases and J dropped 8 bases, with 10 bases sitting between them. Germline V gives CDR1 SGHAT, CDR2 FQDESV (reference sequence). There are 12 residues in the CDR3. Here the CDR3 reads CASSAPSHEQFF. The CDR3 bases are TGTGCCAGCAGCGCCCCCAGCCATGAGCAGTTCTTC.

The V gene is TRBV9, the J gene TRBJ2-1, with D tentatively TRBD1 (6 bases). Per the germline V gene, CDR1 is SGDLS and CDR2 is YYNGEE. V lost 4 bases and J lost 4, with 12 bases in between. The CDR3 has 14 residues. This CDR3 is CASSPRTEYNEQFF. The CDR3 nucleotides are TGTGCCAGCAGCCCCCGGACAGAGTACAATGAGCAGTTCTTC.

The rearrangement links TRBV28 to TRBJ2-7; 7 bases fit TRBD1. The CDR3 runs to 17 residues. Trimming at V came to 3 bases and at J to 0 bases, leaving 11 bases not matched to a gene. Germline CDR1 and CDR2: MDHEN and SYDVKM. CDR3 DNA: TGTGCCAGCAGTTTGCCCCTACAGGGGCGTGACTCCTACGAGCAGTACTTC. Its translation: CASSLPLQGRDSYEQYF.

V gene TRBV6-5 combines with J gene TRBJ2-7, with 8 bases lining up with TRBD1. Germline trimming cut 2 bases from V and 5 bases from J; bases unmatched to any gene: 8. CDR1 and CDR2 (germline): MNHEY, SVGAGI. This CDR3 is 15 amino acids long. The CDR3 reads CASSYPGQGSDEQYF. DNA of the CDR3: TGTGCCAGCAGTTACCCCGGACAGGGAAGCGACGAGCAGTACTTC.

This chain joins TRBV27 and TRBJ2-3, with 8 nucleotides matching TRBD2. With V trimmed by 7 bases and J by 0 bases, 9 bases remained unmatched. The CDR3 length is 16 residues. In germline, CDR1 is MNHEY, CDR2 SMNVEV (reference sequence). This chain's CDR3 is CASKTSGFSSTDTQYF. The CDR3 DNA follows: TGTGCCAGCAAAACTAGCGGATTTTCTAGCACAGATACGCAGTATTTT.

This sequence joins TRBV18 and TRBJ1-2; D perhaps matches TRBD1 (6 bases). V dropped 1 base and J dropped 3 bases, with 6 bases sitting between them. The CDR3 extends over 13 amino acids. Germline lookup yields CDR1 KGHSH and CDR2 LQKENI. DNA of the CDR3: TGTGCCAGCTCACCACAGGGGGACTATGGCTACACCTTC. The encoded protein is CASSPQGDYGYTF.

CDR3 DNA: TGTGCCAGCAGAAAACAGAATCTCCCGGACACCGGGGAGCTGTTTTTT. It is translated as CASRKQNLPDTGELFF. The chain is built from TRBV7-2 and TRBJ2-2; D is undetermined. Germline loops: CDR1 SGHTA, CDR2 FQGNSA. There are 16 residues in the CDR3. V was shortened by 6 bases and J by 3 bases, with 17 bases between the two germline ends.

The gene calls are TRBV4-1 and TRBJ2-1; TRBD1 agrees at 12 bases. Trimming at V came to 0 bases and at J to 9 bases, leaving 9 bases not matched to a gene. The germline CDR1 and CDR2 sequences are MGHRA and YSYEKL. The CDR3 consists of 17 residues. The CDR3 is CASSQDKGQGARVEQFF. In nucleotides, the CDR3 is TGCGCCAGCAGCCAAGATAAGGGACAGGGGGCGCGAGTTGAGCAGTTCTTC.

CDR3 coding DNA: TGTGCCAGCAGCTTCGGGTTGCTGGCTGGGGCCAACGTCCTGACTTTC. It encodes CASSFGLLAGANVLTF. The rearrangement links TRBV11-2 to TRBJ2-6; D not certain. Germline loops: CDR1 SGHAT, CDR2 FQNNGV. The germline V and J ends were trimmed by 3 bases and 2 bases, with 11 bases remaining between them. This CDR3 is built from 16 residues. Based on the CDR3 plus reference TRBV11-2 and TRBJ2-6, the full variable domain is EAGVAQSPRYKIIEKRQSVAFWCNPISGHATLYWYQQILGQGPKLLIQFQNNGVVDDSQLPKDRFSAERLKGVDSTLKIQPAKLEDSAVYLCASSFGLLAGANVLTFGAGSRLTVL.

Here the CDR3 reads CASSPPAGGWQETQYF. The CDR3 nucleotides read TGTGCCAGCAGTCCCCCCGCGGGAGGTTGGCAAGAGACCCAGTACTTC. The genes are TRBV28 and TRBJ2-5; 8 bases align to TRBD2. The V gene end was trimmed by 5 bases and the J gene end by 2 bases; junction bases not matched to a gene: 10. Germline V gene sequence: CDR1 MDHEN, CDR2 SYDVKM. The CDR3 length is 16 residues.

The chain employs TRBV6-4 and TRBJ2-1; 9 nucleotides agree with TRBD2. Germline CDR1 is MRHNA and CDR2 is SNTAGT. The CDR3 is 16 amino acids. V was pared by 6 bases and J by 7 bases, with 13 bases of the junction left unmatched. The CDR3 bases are TGTGCCAGCAGCCCCGAAGAGCGCGGGGGGGCGAATGAGCAGTTCTTC. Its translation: CASSPEERGGANEQFF.

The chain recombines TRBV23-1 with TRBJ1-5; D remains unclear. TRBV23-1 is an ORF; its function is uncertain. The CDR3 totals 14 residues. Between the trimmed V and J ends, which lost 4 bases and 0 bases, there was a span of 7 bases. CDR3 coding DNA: TGCGCCAGCAGTCCGGCAGATAGCAATCAGCCCCAGCATTTT. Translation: CASSPADSNQPQHF.

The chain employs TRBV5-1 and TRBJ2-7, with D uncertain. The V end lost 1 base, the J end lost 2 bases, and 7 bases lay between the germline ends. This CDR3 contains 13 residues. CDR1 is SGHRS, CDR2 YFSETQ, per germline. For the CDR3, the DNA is TGCGCCAGCAGCTTGTACAGCCCCTACGAGCAGTACTTC. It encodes CASSLYSPYEQYF.

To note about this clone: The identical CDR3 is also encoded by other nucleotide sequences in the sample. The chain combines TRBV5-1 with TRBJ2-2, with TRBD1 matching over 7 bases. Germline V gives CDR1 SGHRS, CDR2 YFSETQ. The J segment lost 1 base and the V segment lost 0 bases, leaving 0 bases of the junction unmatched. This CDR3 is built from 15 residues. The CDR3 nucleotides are TGCGCCAGCAGCTTGGGACAGGGGAACACCGGGGAGCTGTTTTTT. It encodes CASSLGQGNTGELFF.

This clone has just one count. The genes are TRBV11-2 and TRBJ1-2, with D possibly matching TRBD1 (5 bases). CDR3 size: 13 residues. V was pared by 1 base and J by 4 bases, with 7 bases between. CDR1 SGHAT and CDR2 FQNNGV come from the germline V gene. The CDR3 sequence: CASSLAGSYGYTF. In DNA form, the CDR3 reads TGTGCCAGCAGCTTAGCAGGGAGCTATGGCTACACCTTC.

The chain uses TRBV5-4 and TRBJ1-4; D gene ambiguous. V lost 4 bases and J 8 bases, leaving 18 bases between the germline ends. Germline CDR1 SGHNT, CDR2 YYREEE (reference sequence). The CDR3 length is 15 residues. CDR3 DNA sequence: TGTGCCAGCAGCAACCCGGATACTACGGGGGAAAAACTGTTTTTT. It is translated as CASSNPDTTGEKLFF.

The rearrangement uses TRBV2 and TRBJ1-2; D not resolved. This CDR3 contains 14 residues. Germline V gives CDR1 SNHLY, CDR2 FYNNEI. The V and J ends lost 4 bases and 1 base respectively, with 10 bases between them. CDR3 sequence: CASSVGRINYGYTF. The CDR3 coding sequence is TGTGCCAGCAGTGTGGGTAGAATTAACTATGGCTACACCTTC.